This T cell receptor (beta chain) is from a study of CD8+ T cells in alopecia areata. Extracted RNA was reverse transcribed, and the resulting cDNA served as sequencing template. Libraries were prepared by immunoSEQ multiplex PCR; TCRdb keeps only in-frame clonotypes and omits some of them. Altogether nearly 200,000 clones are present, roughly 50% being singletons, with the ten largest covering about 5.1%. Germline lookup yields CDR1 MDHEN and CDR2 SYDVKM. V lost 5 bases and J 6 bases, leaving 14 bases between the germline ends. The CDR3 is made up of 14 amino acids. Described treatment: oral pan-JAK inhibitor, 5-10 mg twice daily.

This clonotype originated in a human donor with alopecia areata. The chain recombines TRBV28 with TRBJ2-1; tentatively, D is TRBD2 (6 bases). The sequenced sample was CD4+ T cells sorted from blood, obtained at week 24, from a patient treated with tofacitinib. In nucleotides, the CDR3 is TGTGCCAGCAGTCCCGCCGGGACTCCCAATGAGCAGTTCTTC. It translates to CASSPAGTPNEQFF. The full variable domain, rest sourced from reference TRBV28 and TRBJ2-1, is DVKVTQSSRYLVKRTGEKVFLECVQDMDHENMFWYRQDPGLGLRLIYFSYDVKMKEKGDIPEGYSVSREKKERFSLILESASTNQTSMYLCASSPAGTPNEQFFGPGTRLTVL.